This TCR beta chain was documented in a study of human T cells and chemical hapten exposure. TCRdb re-analysed the RACE reads in MiXCR, keeping a single row per CDR3 protein. Found here are 120,000 to 150,000 distinct CDR3 sequences, about 10% of them singletons; the top ten hold around 1.4%. The CDR3 covers 16 residues. CDR1 and CDR2 (germline): MDHEN, SYDVKM. With 5 bases clipped from V and 10 bases from J, the junction kept 12 bases outside the gene matches. This clonotype occurred many times. The time point denotes: patch test 2, 6 weeks after DPC sensitization. As for treatment: therapeutic diphenylcyclopropenone sensitization with weekly scalp DPC. Patches went on only after blood had been drawn each time.

This receptor was taken from a woman between 50 and 59 years old with alopecia areata. Some clones in this sample may be carry-over from other donors' samples. The sample consisted of whole blood, taken in connection with sensitization to the hapten diphenylcyclopropenone (DPC). V gene TRBV28 combines with J gene TRBJ1-6; TRBD1 matches at 9 bases. The CDR3 DNA is TGTGCCAGCAGTACGATACGGGGACAGGGCCGGTCACCCCTCCACTTT. It encodes CASSTIRGQGRSPLHF.